This T cell receptor beta chain was sequenced in a study of a mutant IDH1 vaccine in newly diagnosed glioma. Stated time point: week 11, during vaccination. With topical imiquimod, each dose of the vaccine consisted of 300 ug of mutant IDH1 20-mer peptide. V lost 2 bases and J lost 0, with 23 bases in between. CDR1 is MDHEN and CDR2 is SYDVKM in the germline V gene. This CDR3 has 20 amino acids. Produced via immunoSEQ multiplex PCR; TCRdb's table is partial and in-frame only. The data show some 130,000 clones, around 80% seen once. In the case of this clone: Its antigen is not known.

The chain joins TRBV28 to TRBJ1-3, with D possibly matching TRBD1 (5 bases). Here the sequenced sample was PBMCs, taken from a glioma patient whose treatment included an IDH1 peptide vaccine. This TCR derives from a man between 40 and 49 years old with glioma. The CDR3: CASSLRMLGVRPFSGNTIYF. CDR3 DNA: TGTGCCAGCAGTTTACGTATGCTAGGGGTCCGACCTTTCTCTGGAAACACCATATATTTT.